The 18 T cell receptor beta chains in this list originate from one sample, sequenced in a study of T cells in narcolepsy. Sequenced by immunoSEQ multiplex PCR; TCRdb stores in-frame clones only, minus some. Seen here are about 43,000 clones, around 89% observed once, and the top ten hold around 1.2%. Sequenced material: CD45RA- memory CD4+ T cells from PBMCs. Receptors were obtained from a human donor with narcolepsy.

The genes are TRBV11-2 and TRBJ2-1, with 8 bases aligning to TRBD2. Trimming removed 3 bases from V and 0 bases from J; junction bases left unmatched: 1. There are 15 residues in the CDR3. The germline CDR1 and CDR2 sequences are SGHAT and FQNNGV. For the CDR3, the DNA is TGTGCCAGCAGCTTGAGCGGGAGCTCCTACAATGAGCAGTTCTTC. The encoded protein is CASSLSGSSYNEQFF.

This chain links TRBV13 with TRBJ2-5; D might be TRBD2 (5 bases). CDR1 is PRHDT, CDR2 FYEKMQ, per germline (reference sequence). This CDR3 contains 16 residues. Trimming stripped 2 bases from V and 2 bases from J, with 15 bases between. CDR3 region: CASSLWLWRSQETQYF. The CDR3 DNA reads TGTGCCAGCAGCTTATGGTTGTGGAGGTCACAAGAGACCCAGTACTTC.

Comment on this clone: An end of the junction differs from the germline gene, which may be a read error. The same CDR3 can be traced to other DNA sequences in this sample. The chain couples TRBV25-1 to TRBJ1-2; 7 bases are a match to TRBD1. The length of the CDR3 is 13 residues. Germline CDR1 MGHDK, CDR2 SYGVNS. As DNA, the CDR3 is TGTGCGAGATTAGACAGGGACAACTACGGCTACACCTTC. Translation: CARLDRDNYGYTF.

V is TRBV6-1 and J is TRBJ2-3; D is undetermined. CDR1 is MNHNS, CDR2 SASEGT, per germline. With 6 bases removed from V and 2 bases from J, the gap between germline ends came to 3 bases. The CDR3 has 11 amino acids. CDR3 DNA sequence: TGTGCCAGCAGGACCACAGATACGCAGTATTTT. It yields the protein CASRTTDTQYF.

The V gene is TRBV19, the J gene TRBJ1-6; no reliable D call. V shed 0 bases and J shed 6 bases, with 6 bases lying between them. Germline CDR1 is LNHDA and CDR2 is SQIVND (reference sequence). The CDR3 runs 14 residues. CDR3 in amino acids: CASSIDSANSPLHF. The CDR3 nucleotides read TGTGCCAGTAGTATAGACAGCGCTAATTCACCCCTCCACTTT.

The chain carries TRBV4-2 and TRBJ2-5; possible D gene TRBD1, 5 bases. The germline V gene has CDR1 LGHNA and CDR2 YNFKEQ. Deletions cut 0 bases from V and 1 base from J, with 6 bases between. This CDR3 spans 14 amino acids. The CDR3 reads CASSQDQGQETQYF. CDR3 nucleotides: TGTGCCAGCAGCCAAGACCAGGGCCAAGAGACCCAGTACTTC.

The J gene is TRBJ2-7, the V gene TRBV6-5, with TRBD1 matching over 10 bases. The CDR3 is 12 amino acids. The J segment lost 5 bases and the V segment lost 7 bases, leaving 2 bases of the junction unmatched. The germline V gene encodes CDR1 MNHEY and CDR2 SVGAGI. Here the CDR3 DNA reads TGTGCCAGCATGACAGGGGGCAACGAGCAGTACTTC. It specifies CASMTGGNEQYF.

V gene TRBV11-3 combines with J gene TRBJ2-5, with 7 positions matching TRBD1. V was clipped by 5 bases and J by 1 base; unmatched bases: 10. There are 16 residues in the CDR3. The V gene's germline CDR1 is SGHNT and CDR2 YENEEA. The CDR3 here is CASSPGDRVLQETQYF. The CDR3, as DNA: TGTGCCAGCAGCCCCGGAGACAGGGTACTCCAAGAGACCCAGTACTTC.

This sequence joins TRBV6-1 and TRBJ1-5, with TRBD1 identical over 10 bases. CDR3 length equals 14 residues. With 6 bases clipped from V and 4 bases from J, the junction kept 3 bases outside the gene matches. The germline V gene has CDR1 MNHNS and CDR2 SASEGT. The CDR3 here is CASRSGQGNQPQHF. Here the CDR3 DNA reads TGTGCCAGCAGGTCGGGACAGGGGAATCAGCCCCAGCATTTT.

The J gene is TRBJ2-5, the V gene TRBV5-4; D gene unclear. V was pared by 1 base and J by 2 bases, with 9 bases between. The germline gives CDR1 SGHNT, CDR2 YYREEE (reference sequence). The CDR3 contains 14 residues. CDR3 nucleotide sequence: TGTGCCAGCAGCTTGTCTGACACACAAGAGACCCAGTACTTC. The encoded protein is CASSLSDTQETQYF. Full variable domain (remainder filled in from reference TRBV5-4 and TRBJ2-5): ETGVTQSPTHLIKTRGQQVTLRCSSQSGHNTVSWYQQALGQGPQFIFQYYREEENGRGNFPPRFSGLQFPNYSSELNVNALELDDSALYLCASSLSDTQETQYFGPGTRLLVL.

The chain uses TRBV5-6 and TRBJ2-5, with TRBD1 matching 8 bases. Trimming at V came to 4 bases and at J to 4 bases, leaving 9 bases not matched to a gene. The germline gives CDR1 SGHDT, CDR2 YYEEEE. This CDR3 is built from 15 residues. CDR3 sequence (DNA): TGTGCCAGCAGCCTACGACAGGGGCGGGGAGAGACCCAGTACTTC. Translated: CASSLRQGRGETQYF.

This chain's CDR3 is CASSYQPGGTGNTIYF. Here the CDR3 DNA reads TGTGCCAGCAGCTACCAACCTGGGGGTACGGGAAACACCATATATTTT. The rearrangement joins TRBV7-2 to TRBJ1-3, with D possibly matching TRBD1 (5 bases). The CDR3 loop spans 16 amino acids. Per the germline V gene, CDR1 is SGHTA and CDR2 is FQGNSA. V lost 4 bases, J lost 4 bases, and 17 bases lay in between.

This chain joins TRBV7-2 and TRBJ1-6; possibly TRBD1 for D (5 bases). V was cut by 7 bases and J by 9 bases, with 16 bases left in between. The V gene's germline CDR1 is SGHTA and CDR2 FQGNSA. There are 14 residues in the CDR3. CDR3 sequence: CASTLDSATSPLHF. CDR3 nucleotide sequence: TGTGCCAGCACTCTTGACAGCGCCACTTCACCCCTCCACTTT. Based on the CDR3 plus reference TRBV7-2 and TRBJ1-6, the full variable domain is GAGVSQSPSNKVTEKGKDVELRCDPISGHTALYWYRQSLGQGLEFLIYFQGNSAPDKSGLPSDRFSAERTGGSVSTLTIQRTQQEDSAVYLCASTLDSATSPLHFGNGTRLTVT.

V usage is TRBV6-6 and J usage is TRBJ1-2; D unresolved. The CDR3 covers 13 residues. Germline CDR1 and CDR2: MNHNY and SVGAGI (reference sequence). V was trimmed by 2 bases and J by 3 bases, leaving 7 bases between them. The CDR3 sequence: CASSYNVDYGYTF. The CDR3 coding sequence is TGTGCCAGCAGTTACAATGTCGACTATGGCTACACCTTC.

The chain combines TRBV4-3 with TRBJ2-3; D may be TRBD2 (6 bases). This CDR3 has 15 residues. Trimming removed 3 bases from V and 0 bases from J, with 10 bases in between. Germline V lookup: CDR1 LGHNA, CDR2 YSLEER. CDR3 in amino acids: CASSHLAESTDTQYF. CDR3 DNA: TGCGCCAGCAGCCATTTAGCGGAAAGCACAGATACGCAGTATTTT.

The chain links TRBV7-2 to TRBJ2-5; D call uncertain. Germline V CDR1 and CDR2: SGHTA, FQGNSA. V gave up 5 bases and J gave up 5 bases, with 15 bases separating them. This CDR3 contains 14 residues. CDR3 sequence: CASSSRALEETQYF. Here the CDR3 DNA reads TGTGCCAGCAGCAGCCGGGCCCTCGAGGAGACCCAGTACTTC.

V and J are TRBV6-5 and TRBJ2-7; D unresolved. Germline values: CDR1 MNHEY, CDR2 SVGAGI. V was trimmed by 0 bases and J by 8 bases, leaving 14 bases between them. The CDR3 runs 14 residues. CDR3 in DNA: TGTGCCAGCAGTTACTCCTCTCCAACCTCCCAGCAGTACTTC. Protein product: CASSYSSPTSQQYF.

V is TRBV7-9 and J is TRBJ1-5; D not certain. V shed 4 bases and J shed 5 bases, with 9 bases lying between them. The germline V gene encodes CDR1 SEHNR and CDR2 FQNEAQ (reference sequence). The CDR3 covers 13 residues. DNA for the CDR3: TGTGCCAGCAGCTGGGAGGGCGATCAGCCCCAGCATTTT. It encodes CASSWEGDQPQHF.